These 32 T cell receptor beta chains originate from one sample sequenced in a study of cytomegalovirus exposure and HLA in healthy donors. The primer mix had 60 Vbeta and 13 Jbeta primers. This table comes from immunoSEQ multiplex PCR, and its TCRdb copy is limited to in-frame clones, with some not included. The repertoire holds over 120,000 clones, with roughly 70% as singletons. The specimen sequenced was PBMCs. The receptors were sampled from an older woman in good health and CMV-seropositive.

The CDR3 DNA sequence: TGTGCCAGCAGCCCTAGGGACTCCTCCTACAATGAGCAGTTCTTC. Its protein product is CASSPRDSSYNEQFF. This chain joins TRBV7-6 and TRBJ2-1, with a possible D match to TRBD2 (6 bases). The CDR3 sequence is 15 residues long. V was pared by 5 bases and J by 0 bases, with 11 bases between. Germline V lookup: CDR1 SGHVS, CDR2 FNYEAQ.

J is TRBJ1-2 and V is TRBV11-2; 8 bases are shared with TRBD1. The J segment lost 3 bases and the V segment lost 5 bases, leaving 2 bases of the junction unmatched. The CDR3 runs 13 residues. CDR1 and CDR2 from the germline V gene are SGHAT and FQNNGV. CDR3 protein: CASSPTGDYGYTF. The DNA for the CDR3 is TGTGCCAGCAGCCCGACAGGGGACTATGGCTACACCTTC.

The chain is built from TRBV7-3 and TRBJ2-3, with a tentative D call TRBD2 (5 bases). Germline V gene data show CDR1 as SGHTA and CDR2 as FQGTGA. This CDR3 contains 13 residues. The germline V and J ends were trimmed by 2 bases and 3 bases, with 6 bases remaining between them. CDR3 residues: CASSLSGTDTQYF. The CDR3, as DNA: TGTGCCAGCAGCTTATCGGGGACAGATACGCAGTATTTT.

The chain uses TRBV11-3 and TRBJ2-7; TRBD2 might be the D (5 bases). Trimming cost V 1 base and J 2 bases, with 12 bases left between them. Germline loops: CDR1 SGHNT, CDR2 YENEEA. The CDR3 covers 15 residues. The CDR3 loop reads CASSLAWGSAYEQYF. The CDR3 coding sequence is TGTGCCAGCAGCTTAGCGTGGGGTAGCGCCTACGAGCAGTACTTC. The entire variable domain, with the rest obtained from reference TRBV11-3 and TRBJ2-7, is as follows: EAGVVQSPRYKIIEKKQPVAFWCNPISGHNTLYWYLQNLGQGPELLIRYENEEAVDDSQLPKDRFSAERLKGVDSTLKIQPAELGDSAVYLCASSLAWGSAYEQYFGPGTRLTVT.

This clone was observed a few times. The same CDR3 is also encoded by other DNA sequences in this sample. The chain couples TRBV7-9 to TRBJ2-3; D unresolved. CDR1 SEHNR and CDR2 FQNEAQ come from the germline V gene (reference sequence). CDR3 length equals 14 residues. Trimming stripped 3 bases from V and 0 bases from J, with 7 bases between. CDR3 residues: CASSLSSSTDTQYF. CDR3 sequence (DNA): TGTGCCAGCAGCTTGAGTTCCAGCACAGATACGCAGTATTTT.

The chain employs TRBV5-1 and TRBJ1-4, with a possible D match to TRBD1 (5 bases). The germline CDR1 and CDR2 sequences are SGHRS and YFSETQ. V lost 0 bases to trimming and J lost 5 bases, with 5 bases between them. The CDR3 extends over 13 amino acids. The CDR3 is CASSLGTNEKLFF. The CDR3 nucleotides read TGCGCCAGCAGCTTGGGGACAAATGAAAAACTGTTTTTT.

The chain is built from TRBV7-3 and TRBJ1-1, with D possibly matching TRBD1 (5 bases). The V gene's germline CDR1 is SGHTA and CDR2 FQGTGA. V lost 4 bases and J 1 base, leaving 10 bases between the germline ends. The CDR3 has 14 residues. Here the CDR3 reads CASSSLGGNTEAFF. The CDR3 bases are TGTGCCAGCAGCTCCCTCGGGGGGAACACTGAAGCTTTCTTT.

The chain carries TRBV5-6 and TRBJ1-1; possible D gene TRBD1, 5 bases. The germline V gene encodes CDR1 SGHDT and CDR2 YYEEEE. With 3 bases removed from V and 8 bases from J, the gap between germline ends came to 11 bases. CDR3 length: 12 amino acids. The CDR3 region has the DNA TGTGCCAGCAGCTATACTACAGGAGAAGCTTTCTTT. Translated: CASSYTTGEAFF.

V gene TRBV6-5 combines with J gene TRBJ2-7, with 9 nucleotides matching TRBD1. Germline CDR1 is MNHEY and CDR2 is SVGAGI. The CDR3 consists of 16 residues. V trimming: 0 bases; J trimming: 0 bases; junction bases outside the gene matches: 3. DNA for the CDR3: TGTGCCAGCAGTTACTCAGGGACAGGGTTCTCCTACGAGCAGTACTTC. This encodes CASSYSGTGFSYEQYF.

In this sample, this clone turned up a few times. In DNA, the CDR3 is TGTGCCAGCAGCAGTAATCAACAGCCCTCTGGAAACACCATATATTTT. As protein: CASSSNQQPSGNTIYF. The J gene is TRBJ1-3, the V gene TRBV21-1; the D call of TRBD1 is as the table states it, not checked on the DNA. TRBV21-1 is an annotated pseudogene. CDR3 size: 16 residues.

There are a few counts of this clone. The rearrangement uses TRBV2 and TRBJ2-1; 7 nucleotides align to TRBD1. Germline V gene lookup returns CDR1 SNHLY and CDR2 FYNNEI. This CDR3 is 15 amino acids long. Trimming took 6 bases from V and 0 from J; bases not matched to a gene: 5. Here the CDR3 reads CASSAGTASYNEQFF. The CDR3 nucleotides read TGTGCCAGCAGCGCCGGGACAGCCTCCTACAATGAGCAGTTCTTC. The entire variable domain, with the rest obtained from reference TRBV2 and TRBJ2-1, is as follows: EPEVTQTPSHQVTQMGQEVILRCVPISNHLYFYWYRQILGQKVEFLVSFYNNEISEKSEIFDDQFSVERPDGSNFTLKIRSTKLEDSAMYFCASSAGTASYNEQFFGPGTRLTVL.

CDR3 sequence: CASSTRATDTQYF. CDR3 sequence (DNA): TGTGCCAGCAGTACCAGGGCCACAGATACGCAGTATTTT. The rearrangement uses TRBV28 and TRBJ2-3; possibly TRBD1 for D (5 bases). Trimming pared 5 bases from V and 2 bases from J, leaving 8 bases between. Germline V gene lookup returns CDR1 MDHEN and CDR2 SYDVKM. This CDR3 has 13 residues.

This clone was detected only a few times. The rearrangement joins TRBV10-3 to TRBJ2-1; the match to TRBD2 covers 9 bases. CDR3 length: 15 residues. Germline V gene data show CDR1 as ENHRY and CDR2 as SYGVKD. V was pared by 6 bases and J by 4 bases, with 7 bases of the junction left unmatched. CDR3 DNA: TGTGCCATCAGGTCTAGCGGGACCGAATACAATGAGCAGTTCTTC. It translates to CAIRSSGTEYNEQFF.

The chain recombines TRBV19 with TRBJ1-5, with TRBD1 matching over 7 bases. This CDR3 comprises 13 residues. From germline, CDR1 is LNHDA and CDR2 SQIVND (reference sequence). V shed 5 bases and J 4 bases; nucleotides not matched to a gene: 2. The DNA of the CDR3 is TGTGCCAGTAGTTCACAGGGGAATCAGCCCCAGCATTTT. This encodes CASSSQGNQPQHF.

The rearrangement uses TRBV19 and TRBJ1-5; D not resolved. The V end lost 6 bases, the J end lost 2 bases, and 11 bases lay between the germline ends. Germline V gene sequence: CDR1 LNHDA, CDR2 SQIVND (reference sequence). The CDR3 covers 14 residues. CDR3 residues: CASRQRERNQPQHF. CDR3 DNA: TGTGCCAGTAGGCAACGGGAGCGCAATCAGCCCCAGCATTTT.

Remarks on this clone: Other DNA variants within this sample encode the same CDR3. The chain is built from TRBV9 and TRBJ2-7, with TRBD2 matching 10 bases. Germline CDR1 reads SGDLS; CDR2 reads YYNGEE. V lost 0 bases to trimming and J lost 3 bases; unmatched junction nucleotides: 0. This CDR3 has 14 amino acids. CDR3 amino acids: CASSVASGSYEQYF. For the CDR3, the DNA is TGTGCCAGCAGCGTAGCTAGCGGGAGCTACGAGCAGTACTTC.

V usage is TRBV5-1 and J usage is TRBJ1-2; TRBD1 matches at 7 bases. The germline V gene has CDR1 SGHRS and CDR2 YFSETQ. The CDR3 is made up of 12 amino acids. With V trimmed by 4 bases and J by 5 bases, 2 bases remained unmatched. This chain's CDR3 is CASSQDRYGYTF. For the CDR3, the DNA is TGCGCCAGCAGCCAGGACAGGTATGGCTACACCTTC.

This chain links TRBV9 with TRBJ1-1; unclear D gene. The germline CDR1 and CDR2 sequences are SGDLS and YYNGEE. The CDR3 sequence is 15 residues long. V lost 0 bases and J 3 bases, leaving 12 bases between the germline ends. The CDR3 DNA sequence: TGTGCCAGCAGCGTAGCTTCGTCGAGGGACACTGAAGCTTTCTTT. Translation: CASSVASSRDTEAFF. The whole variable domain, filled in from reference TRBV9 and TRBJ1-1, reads DSGVTQTPKHLITATGQRVTLRCSPRSGDLSVYWYQQSLDQGLQFLIQYYNGEERAKGNILERFSAQQFPDLHSELNLSSLELGDSALYFCASSVASSRDTEAFFGQGTRLTVV.

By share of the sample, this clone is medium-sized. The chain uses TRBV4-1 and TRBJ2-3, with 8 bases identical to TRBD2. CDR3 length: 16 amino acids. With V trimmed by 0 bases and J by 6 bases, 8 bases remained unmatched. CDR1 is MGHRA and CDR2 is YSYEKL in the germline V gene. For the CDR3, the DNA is TGCGCCAGCAGCCAAGAAGCAGGAGCGGGAGCGGATACGCAGTATTTT. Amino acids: CASSQEAGAGADTQYF.

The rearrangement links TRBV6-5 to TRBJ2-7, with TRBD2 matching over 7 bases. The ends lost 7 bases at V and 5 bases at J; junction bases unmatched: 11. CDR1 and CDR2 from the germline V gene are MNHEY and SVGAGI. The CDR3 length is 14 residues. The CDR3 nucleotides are TGTGCCAGCACACTACTAGGCGGGAGAAACGAGCAGTACTTC. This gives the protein CASTLLGGRNEQYF.

CDR3 in amino acids: CASSAGGANTGELFF. Here the CDR3 DNA reads TGTGCCAGCAGCGCGGGAGGAGCGAACACCGGGGAGCTGTTTTTT. This chain links TRBV5-4 with TRBJ2-2; 8 positions match TRBD2. V was clipped by 4 bases and J by 0 bases; unmatched bases: 2. Germline CDR1 SGHNT, CDR2 YYREEE (reference sequence). The CDR3 is 15 amino acids.

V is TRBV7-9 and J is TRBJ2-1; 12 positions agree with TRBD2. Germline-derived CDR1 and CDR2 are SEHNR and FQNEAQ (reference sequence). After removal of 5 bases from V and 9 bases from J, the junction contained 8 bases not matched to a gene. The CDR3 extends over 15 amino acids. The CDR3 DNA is TGTGCCAGCAGCACCCTAGCGGGAGGGCCGGGTGAGCAGTTCTTC. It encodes CASSTLAGGPGEQFF. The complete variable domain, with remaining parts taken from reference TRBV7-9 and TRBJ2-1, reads DTGVSQNPRHKITKRGQNVTFRCDPISEHNRLYWYRQTLGQGPEFLTYFQNEAQLEKSRLLSDRFSAERPKGSFSTLEIQRTEQGDSAMYLCASSTLAGGPGEQFFGPGTRLTVL.

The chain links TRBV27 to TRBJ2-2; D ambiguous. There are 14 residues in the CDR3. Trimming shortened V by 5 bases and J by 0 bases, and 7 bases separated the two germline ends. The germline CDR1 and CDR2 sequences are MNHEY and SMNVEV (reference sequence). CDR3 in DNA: TGTGCCAGCAGTCTACCTACGAACACCGGGGAGCTGTTTTTT. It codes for CASSLPTNTGELFF.

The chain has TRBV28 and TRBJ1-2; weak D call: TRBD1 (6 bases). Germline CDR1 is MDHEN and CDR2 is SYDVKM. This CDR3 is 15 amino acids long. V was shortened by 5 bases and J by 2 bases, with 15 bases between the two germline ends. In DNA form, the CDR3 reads TGTGCCAGCAGTGAGACCGACCAGGGGAACTATGGCTACACCTTC. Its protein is CASSETDQGNYGYTF.

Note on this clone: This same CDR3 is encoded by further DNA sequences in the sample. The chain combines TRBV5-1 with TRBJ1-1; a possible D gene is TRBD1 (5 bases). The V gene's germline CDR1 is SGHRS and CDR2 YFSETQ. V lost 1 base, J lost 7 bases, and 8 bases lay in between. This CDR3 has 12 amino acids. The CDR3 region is CASSLRGVEAFF. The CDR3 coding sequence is TGCGCCAGCAGCTTGAGGGGTGTTGAAGCTTTCTTT.

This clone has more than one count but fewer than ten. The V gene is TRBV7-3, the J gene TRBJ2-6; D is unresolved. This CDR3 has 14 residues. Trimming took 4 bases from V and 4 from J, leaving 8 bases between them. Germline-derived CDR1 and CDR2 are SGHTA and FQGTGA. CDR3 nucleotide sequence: TGTGCCAGCAGCTCCCCCACAGGGGCCAACGTCCTGACTTTC. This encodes CASSSPTGANVLTF.

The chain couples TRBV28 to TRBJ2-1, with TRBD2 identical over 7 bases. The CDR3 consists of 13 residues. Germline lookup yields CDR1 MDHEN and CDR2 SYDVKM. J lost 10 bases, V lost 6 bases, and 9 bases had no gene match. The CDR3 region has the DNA TGTGCCAGCAGACCCCGAACTAGCGAGGAGCAGTTCTTC. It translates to CASRPRTSEEQFF.

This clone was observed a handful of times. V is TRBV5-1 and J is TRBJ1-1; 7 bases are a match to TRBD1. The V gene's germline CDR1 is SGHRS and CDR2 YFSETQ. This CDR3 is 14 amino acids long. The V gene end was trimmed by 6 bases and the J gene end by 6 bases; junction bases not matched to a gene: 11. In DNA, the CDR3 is TGCGCCAGCACCACGGACAGGACCGTGGCTGAAGCTTTCTTT. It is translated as CASTTDRTVAEAFF.

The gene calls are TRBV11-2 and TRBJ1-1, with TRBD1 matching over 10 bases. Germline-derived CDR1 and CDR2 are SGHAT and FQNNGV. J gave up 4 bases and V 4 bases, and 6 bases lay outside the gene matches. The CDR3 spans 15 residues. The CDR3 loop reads CASSSIWTGGTEAFF. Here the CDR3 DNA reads TGTGCCAGCAGCTCCATCTGGACAGGGGGCACTGAAGCTTTCTTT.

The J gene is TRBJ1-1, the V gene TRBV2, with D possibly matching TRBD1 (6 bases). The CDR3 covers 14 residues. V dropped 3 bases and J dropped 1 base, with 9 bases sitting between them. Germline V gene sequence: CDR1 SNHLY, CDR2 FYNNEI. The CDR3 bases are TGTGCCAGCAGTGAGGGAGGGGGGAACACTGAAGCTTTCTTT. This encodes CASSEGGGNTEAFF.

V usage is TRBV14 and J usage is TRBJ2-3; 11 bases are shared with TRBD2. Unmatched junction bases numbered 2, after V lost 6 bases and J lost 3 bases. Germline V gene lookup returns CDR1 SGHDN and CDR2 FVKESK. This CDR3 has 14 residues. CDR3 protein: CASSLAGGTDTQYF. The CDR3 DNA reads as TGTGCCAGCAGTCTAGCGGGAGGAACAGATACGCAGTATTTT.

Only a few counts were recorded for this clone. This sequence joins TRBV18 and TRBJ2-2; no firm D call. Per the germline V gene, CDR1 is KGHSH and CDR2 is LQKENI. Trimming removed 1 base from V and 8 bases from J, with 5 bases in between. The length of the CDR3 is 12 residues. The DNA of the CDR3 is TGTGCCAGCTCACCACGCAGAGGGGAGCTGTTTTTT. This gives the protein CASSPRRGELFF.